This TCR beta chain originates from a study of shared clonotypes between healthy human individuals. V was pared by 7 bases and J by 3 bases, with 7 bases between. Germline CDR1 reads SNHLY; CDR2 reads FYNNEI. CDR3 length equals 12 residues. Comment on this clone: At the DNA level, this CDR3 is encoded by other sequences in the same sample as well.

The repertoire was sequenced with immunoSEQ multiplex PCR; TCRdb's copy has only in-frame clones and lacks some. The data contain more than 850,000 clones, around 78% of them singletons. The sequenced sample was memory CD4+ T cells from PBMCs. Subset denoted: CD45RA-negative fraction. The source is a man in his late teens or twenties in good health. Some clones in this sample may be carry-over from other donors' samples. The chain links TRBV2 to TRBJ1-5, with D uncertain. The CDR3 nucleotides are TGTGCCAGCAAGGGATCCAATCAGCCCCAGCATTTT. As protein: CASKGSNQPQHF. The variable domain in full, completed from reference TRBV2 and TRBJ1-5, reads EPEVTQTPSHQVTQMGQEVILRCVPISNHLYFYWYRQILGQKVEFLVSFYNNEISEKSEIFDDQFSVERPDGSNFTLKIRSTKLEDSAMYFCASKGSNQPQHFGDGTRLSIL.